The 10 T cell receptor beta chains presented below share a single source sample, sequenced in a study of cytomegalovirus exposure and HLA in healthy donors. Both 60 Vbeta primers and 13 Jbeta primers went into the PCR. Assay: immunoSEQ multiplex PCR; the TCRdb copy retains only in-frame clones and omits some. The data contain roughly 100,000 clones, under 85% of them singletons. Sample: PBMCs. The receptors derive from a man aged 25 to 40 in good health and CMV-seronegative.

This rearrangement joins TRBV5-4 to TRBJ2-3; 9 nucleotides align to TRBD2. The CDR3 runs to 16 residues. CDR1 is SGHNT, CDR2 YYREEE, per germline (reference sequence). V was clipped by 0 bases and J by 6 bases; unmatched bases: 8. The CDR3 protein is CASSLDSGGPGDTQYF. DNA for the CDR3: TGTGCCAGCAGCTTGGATAGCGGGGGTCCCGGGGATACGCAGTATTTT.

This clone turned up a few times. Different DNA sequences within this sample yield the same CDR3. This sequence joins TRBV2 and TRBJ1-1; possible D gene TRBD1, 5 bases. The germline V and J ends were trimmed by 2 bases and 2 bases, with 6 bases remaining between them. The CDR3 loop spans 13 amino acids. Germline CDR1 SNHLY, CDR2 FYNNEI. The CDR3 here is CASSEQGNTEAFF. In DNA form, the CDR3 reads TGTGCCAGCAGTGAACAGGGAAACACTGAAGCTTTCTTT.

The chain couples TRBV19 to TRBJ2-3; the D gene is possibly TRBD2 (6 bases). With 9 bases removed from V and 3 bases from J, the gap between germline ends came to 16 bases. Germline CDR1 LNHDA, CDR2 SQIVND (reference sequence). CDR3 length equals 14 residues. CDR3 sequence (DNA): TGTGCCAGCACGATAGGAGGGTTAACAGATACGCAGTATTTT. Its translation is CASTIGGLTDTQYF.

The CDR3 DNA sequence: TGCGCCAGCAGCTCGATGGGGCAGACAGACTACAATGAGCAGTTCTTC. This gives the protein CASSSMGQTDYNEQFF. The J gene is TRBJ2-1, the V gene TRBV5-1; D is possibly TRBD1 (5 bases). Trimming removed 3 bases from V and 3 bases from J, with 16 bases in between. The germline CDR1 and CDR2 sequences are SGHRS and YFSETQ. The CDR3 has 16 residues.

This chain uses TRBV7-2 with TRBJ1-3, with D possibly matching TRBD1 (5 bases). V was trimmed by 6 bases and J by 0 bases, leaving 9 bases between them. The CDR3 has 14 residues. Germline V gene data show CDR1 as SGHTA and CDR2 as FQGNSA. The CDR3 DNA sequence: TGTGCCAGCAGTCCCGACAGCTCTGGAAACACCATATATTTT. This encodes CASSPDSSGNTIYF. Looking up the rest from reference TRBV7-2 and TRBJ1-3 gives the full variable domain: GAGVSQSPSNKVTEKGKDVELRCDPISGHTALYWYRQSLGQGLEFLIYFQGNSAPDKSGLPSDRFSAERTGGSVSTLTIQRTQQEDSAVYLCASSPDSSGNTIYFGEGSWLTVV.

V usage is TRBV19 and J usage is TRBJ1-5; 9 nucleotides agree with TRBD1. The length of the CDR3 is 14 residues. Trimming cost V 7 bases and J 2 bases; bases outside gene matches: 3. CDR1 is LNHDA and CDR2 is SQIVND in the germline V gene (reference sequence). DNA for the CDR3: TGTGCCAGTATCTGGACAGGGGGCAATCAGCCCCAGCATTTT. It is translated as CASIWTGGNQPQHF.

The CDR3 is CASSLLADTTNEKLFF. DNA for the CDR3: TGTGCCAGCAGCTTGTTGGCAGATACAACTAATGAAAAACTGTTTTTT. The V call is TRBV5-6, the J call TRBJ1-4; D gene uncertain. Germline CDR1 is SGHDT and CDR2 is YYEEEE. This CDR3 contains 16 residues. The V end was cut by 1 base, the J end by 0 bases, with 10 bases between.

The chain is built from TRBV19 and TRBJ2-1, with a weak D call TRBD1 (5 bases). Germline-derived CDR1 and CDR2 are LNHDA and SQIVND (reference sequence). The CDR3 totals 15 residues. Trimming left V 8 bases short and J 6 bases short, with 20 bases between. In DNA form, the CDR3 reads TGTGCCAGTTCGTCTTGGGGCCAGGGAATCAATGAGCAGTTCTTC. Amino acid sequence: CASSSWGQGINEQFF.

The chain joins TRBV28 to TRBJ1-1, with a tentative D call TRBD1 (6 bases). Per the germline V gene, CDR1 is MDHEN and CDR2 is SYDVKM. V was shortened by 11 bases and J by 2 bases, with 18 bases between the two germline ends. The CDR3 has 14 residues. The CDR3 is CAATLRGSNTEAFF. DNA of the CDR3: TGTGCCGCTACCCTAAGGGGGTCCAACACTGAAGCTTTCTTT.

The gene calls are TRBV6-4 and TRBJ1-2; 7 bases match TRBD1. The CDR3 is made up of 14 amino acids. From germline, CDR1 is MRHNA and CDR2 SNTAGT. With 4 bases clipped from V and 4 bases from J, the junction kept 6 bases outside the gene matches. Here the CDR3 reads CASSGEGGSYGYTF. The DNA for the CDR3 is TGTGCCAGCAGTGGAGAAGGGGGCAGCTATGGCTACACCTTC.